One sample yielded the 24 T cell receptor beta chains listed below, sequenced in a study of regulatory T cells in long-lasting Graves disease. Arm-PCR with iRepertoire HTBI primers amplified the CDR3 regions for these TCR beta libraries. TCRdb ran MiXCR on the multiplex PCR reads and lists one entry per CDR3 protein. The sample consists of about 200,000 distinct CDR3 sequences, approximately 19% of them appearing once. Time point given: newly diagnosed GD, antithyroid drugs for less than 3 months. Extracted PBMC RNA gave rise to the TCR library. The data were also submitted as part of a second study, on T cells in Graves' hyperthyroidism and ophthalmopathy.

The material sequenced was peripheral blood mononuclear cells (PBMCs), taken at new diagnosis, from a patient treated with antithyroid drugs. These receptors originate from a woman in her twenties or thirties with Graves disease.

There are many counts of this clonotype. The gene calls are TRBV24-1 and TRBJ2-3; no definite D call. Germline V gene sequence: CDR1 KGHDR, CDR2 SFDVKD. V lost 4 bases and J 3 bases, leaving 13 bases between the germline ends. The CDR3 extends over 15 amino acids. The CDR3 sequence is CATSEPDDGTDTQYF. The CDR3 DNA sequence: TGTGCCACCAGTGAGCCCGACGACGGGACAGATACGCAGTATTTT.

By sample share, this clonotype is medium-sized. The chain has TRBV7-8 and TRBJ1-3, with 7 bases aligning to TRBD1. The J segment lost 0 bases and the V segment lost 2 bases, leaving 7 bases of the junction unmatched. CDR3 length: 17 residues. Germline CDR1 SGHVS, CDR2 FQNEAQ. CDR3 amino acids: CASSLLEGAFSGNTIYF. The CDR3 coding sequence is TGTGCCAGCAGCTTATTAGAGGGGGCCTTCTCTGGAAACACCATATATTTT.

This clonotype was seen repeatedly, ten times or more. J is TRBJ1-2 and V is TRBV28; no clear D. The germline V gene encodes CDR1 MDHEN and CDR2 SYDVKM. V lost 3 bases and J lost 0, with 11 bases in between. The length of the CDR3 is 15 residues. For the CDR3, the DNA is TGTGCCAGCAGTTTGGCAGGACCAGCTAACTATGGCTACACCTTC. Residues: CASSLAGPANYGYTF.

The V gene is TRBV20-1, the J gene TRBJ2-1, with 9 bases lining up with TRBD2. CDR1 and CDR2 from the germline V gene are DFQATT and SNEGSKA (reference sequence). This CDR3 has 16 residues. Trimming took 6 bases from V and 2 from J; bases not matched to a gene: 11. CDR3 region: CSASISGSFTYNEQFF. The CDR3 DNA is TGCAGTGCCTCAATTAGCGGGAGCTTCACCTACAATGAGCAGTTCTTC.

The rearrangement joins TRBV11-2 to TRBJ2-4; 10 positions agree with TRBD1. The CDR3 loop spans 14 amino acids. V was clipped by 5 bases and J by 5 bases; unmatched bases: 3. Germline V CDR1 and CDR2: SGHAT, FQNNGV. In DNA form, the CDR3 reads TGTGCCAGCAGCAAGACAGGGGGCGAAAACATTCAGTACTTC. Translated, it gives CASSKTGGENIQYF.

This clonotype was seen repeatedly, ten times or more. The J gene is TRBJ2-7, the V gene TRBV2; 10 positions match TRBD1. This CDR3 comprises 16 residues. The V and J ends lost 6 bases and 3 bases, in that order; junction bases with no gene match: 11. CDR1 and CDR2 from the germline V gene are SNHLY and FYNNEI. CDR3 in amino acids: CASSAQRQGAIYEQYF. CDR3 bases: TGTGCCAGCAGCGCCCAACGACAGGGGGCGATCTACGAGCAGTACTTC.

The chain couples TRBV20-1 to TRBJ2-7; D not certain. This CDR3 contains 12 residues. Germline assignment: CDR1 DFQATT and CDR2 SNEGSKA (reference sequence). Between the trimmed V and J ends, which lost 5 bases and 0 bases, there was a span of 8 bases. CDR3 amino acids: CSARLDSYEQYF. CDR3 DNA: TGCAGTGCTCGACTCGACTCCTACGAGCAGTACTTC.

In its sample, this clonotype was seen many times. V and J are TRBV18 and TRBJ2-5, with TRBD2 matching 12 bases. This CDR3 is built from 17 residues. The germline V gene encodes CDR1 KGHSH and CDR2 LQKENI. Trimming removed 4 bases from V and 1 base from J; junction bases left unmatched: 7. Here the CDR3 reads CASSRGLAGPRQETQYF. The CDR3 DNA sequence: TGTGCCAGCTCACGAGGACTAGCGGGGCCCCGCCAAGAGACCCAGTACTTC.

This clonotype was seen many times. V gene TRBV5-6 combines with J gene TRBJ1-1; 8 bases align to TRBD1. CDR3 size: 18 residues. V shed 4 bases and J 5 bases; nucleotides not matched to a gene: 19. Germline assignment: CDR1 SGHDT and CDR2 YYEEEE. CDR3 amino acids: CASSARTGTGRSVTEAFF. For the CDR3, the DNA is TGTGCCAGCAGCGCTAGGACCGGGACAGGTCGCAGTGTGACTGAAGCTTTCTTT.

This clonotype came up a few times. The chain is built from TRBV20-1 and TRBJ2-7; possibly TRBD2 for D (6 bases). The CDR3 is 14 amino acids. Trimming pared 6 bases from V and 0 bases from J, leaving 15 bases between. Germline lookup yields CDR1 DFQATT and CDR2 SNEGSKA (reference sequence). DNA for the CDR3: TGCAGTGCGGTCCGGGACTCCAGCTCCTACGAGCAGTACTTC. Translation: CSAVRDSSSYEQYF.

This clonotype occurred many times. The chain joins TRBV30 to TRBJ1-2; 7 bases match TRBD1. The CDR3 is made up of 15 amino acids. The J segment lost 0 bases and the V segment lost 3 bases, leaving 7 bases of the junction unmatched. Germline CDR1 GTSNPN, CDR2 SVGIG (reference sequence). The CDR3 loop reads CAWSATGLANYGYTF. DNA for the CDR3: TGTGCCTGGAGCGCGACAGGGCTCGCTAACTATGGCTACACCTTC.

This clonotype has ten or more counts. This rearrangement joins TRBV30 to TRBJ2-1; TRBD2 agrees at 7 bases. Looked up from germline, CDR1 is GTSNPN and CDR2 is SVGIG (reference sequence). V dropped 4 bases and J dropped 8; count of bases not matched to a gene: 8. The CDR3 has 13 amino acids. CDR3 in DNA: TGTGCCTGGAATCGCGGGGGTAAGGATGAGCAGTTCTTC. Encoded protein: CAWNRGGKDEQFF.

In this sample, this clonotype turned up many times. The chain employs TRBV7-3 and TRBJ1-1; the match to TRBD1 covers 8 bases. V was clipped by 8 bases and J by 3 bases; unmatched bases: 8. Germline V lookup: CDR1 SGHTA, CDR2 FQGTGA. The CDR3 runs 14 residues. The CDR3 sequence: CASRAGGRDTEAFF. The DNA of the CDR3 is TGTGCCAGCCGAGCAGGGGGCCGGGACACTGAAGCTTTCTTT.

This clonotype was detected many times. The rearrangement uses TRBV7-9 and TRBJ1-1; D is uncertain. This CDR3 has 15 amino acids. Between the trimmed V and J ends, which lost 5 bases and 0 bases, there was a span of 13 bases. The V gene's germline CDR1 is SEHNR and CDR2 FQNEAQ (reference sequence). In nucleotides, the CDR3 is TGTGCCAGCAGCCCGACGGTTGTTCTGAACACTGAAGCTTTCTTT. Translated: CASSPTVVLNTEAFF.

In its sample, this clonotype was seen a few times. The V gene is TRBV18, the J gene TRBJ2-7, with D possibly TRBD2 on 6 matching bases. In germline, CDR1 is KGHSH, CDR2 LQKENI. The V and J ends lost 4 bases and 3 bases respectively, with 13 bases between them. The CDR3 loop spans 14 amino acids. CDR3 nucleotide sequence: TGTGCCAGCTCACTGGGACTGAGCTTCTACGAGCAGTACTTC. It encodes CASSLGLSFYEQYF. The full variable domain, rest sourced from reference TRBV18 and TRBJ2-7, is NAGVMQNPRHLVRRRGQEARLRCSPMKGHSHVYWYRQLPEEGLKFMVYLQKENIIDESGMPKERFSAEFPKEGPSILRIQQVVRGDSAAYFCASSLGLSFYEQYFGPGTRLTVT.

There are many counts of this clonotype. This sequence joins TRBV12-3 or TRBV12-4 and TRBJ2-5; 7 bases line up with TRBD2. The CDR3 is 17 residues long. J gave up 5 bases and V 0 bases, and 12 bases lay outside the gene matches. This CDR3 is CASSLAGLAVGGETQYF. The DNA of the CDR3 is TGTGCCAGCAGTTTAGCTGGGCTAGCGGTTGGGGGTGAGACCCAGTACTTC.

This clonotype was detected ten times or more. The chain recombines TRBV20-1 with TRBJ1-6; 7 nucleotides align to TRBD1. Germline CDR1 DFQATT, CDR2 SNEGSKA (reference sequence). The V segment lost 5 bases and the J segment 10 bases; nucleotides outside the gene matches: 14. There are 15 residues in the CDR3. The CDR3 DNA reads as TGCAGTGCTCTCTTACAGGGGACTACGGGATCACCCCTCCACTTT. It specifies CSALLQGTTGSPLHF.

The sample holds many counts of this clonotype. This sequence joins TRBV28 and TRBJ1-1; 8 nucleotides align to TRBD1. Germline CDR1 reads MDHEN; CDR2 reads SYDVKM. The V and J ends lost 5 bases and 0 bases, in that order; junction bases with no gene match: 8. The CDR3 runs 16 residues. The CDR3 sequence is CASSGQGRPMNTEAFF. In DNA, the CDR3 is TGTGCCAGCAGTGGACAGGGAAGGCCTATGAACACTGAAGCTTTCTTT.

The chain couples TRBV11-2 to TRBJ2-5; D possibly corresponds to TRBD2 (5 bases). The CDR3 is 14 residues long. Germline CDR1 SGHAT, CDR2 FQNNGV. V was pared by 5 bases and J by 1 base, with 11 bases between. Here the CDR3 DNA reads TGTGCCAGCAGCCGAGGGTTGTCCCAAGAGACCCAGTACTTC. Protein product: CASSRGLSQETQYF.

This clonotype appeared many times. This rearrangement joins TRBV6-1 to TRBJ2-7, with 9 bases aligning to TRBD1. Germline CDR1 MNHNS, CDR2 SASEGT. The CDR3 totals 16 residues. After removal of 3 bases from V and 7 bases from J, the junction contained 13 bases not matched to a gene. Written as DNA, the CDR3 is TGTGCCAGCAGTGAGCCACCGGGACAGGGACTTTCGGAGCAGTACTTC. Encoded protein: CASSEPPGQGLSEQYF.

This clonotype was detected ten times or more. The rearrangement uses TRBV28 and TRBJ2-1; unclear D gene. The CDR3 runs 15 residues. The germline V and J ends were trimmed by 7 bases and 6 bases, with 19 bases remaining between them. Looked up from germline, CDR1 is MDHEN and CDR2 is SYDVKM. CDR3 in amino acids: CASTSRVWAGNEQFF. The DNA of the CDR3 is TGTGCCAGCACCAGCCGGGTCTGGGCAGGCAATGAGCAGTTCTTC.

The chain employs TRBV11-2 and TRBJ2-7, with 7 positions matching TRBD2. The ends lost 5 bases at V and 3 bases at J; junction bases unmatched: 13. The length of the CDR3 is 16 residues. Germline V gives CDR1 SGHAT, CDR2 FQNNGV. DNA of the CDR3: TGTGCCAGCAGCCCCATGGTCGGCGGGAGCGGCTACGAGCAGTACTTC. Its translation: CASSPMVGGSGYEQYF.

Remarks on this clonotype: Possible read error: a much larger clone is one base away. The J gene is TRBJ1-6, the V gene TRBV28; D is unresolved. Germline V gene data show CDR1 as MDHEN and CDR2 as SYDVKM. This CDR3 is built from 14 residues. CDR3 coding DNA: TGTGTCAGCAGTCCCCTCTCACGTAATTCACCCCTCCACTTT. It specifies CVSSPLSRNSPLHF.

This clonotype showed up many times. The chain uses TRBV10-2 and TRBJ2-5; perhaps D is TRBD1 or TRBD2 (6 bases each). CDR1 and CDR2 from the germline V gene are WSHSY and SAAADI. The CDR3 totals 15 residues. The ends were cut back, 3 bases at V and 7 bases at J, with 18 bases in the middle. The CDR3 spells CASSDRTAGMRTQYF. DNA for the CDR3: TGCGCCAGCAGTGATCGGACAGCGGGCATGAGGACCCAGTACTTC.